The clone carrying this TCR beta chain has just one count. This entry belongs to a study of blood T cell repertoires in COVID-19. Overall study context: COVID-19 samples, acute and convalescent, were from the United States, Italy and Spain. T cells, B-cell-depleted T cells, or PBMCs provided the cDNA or gDNA that served as material.

Authors' processing steps: Amplification with reference gene primers provided the estimates of nucleated cell counts. Repertoires were generated with immunoSEQ multiplex PCR, while TCRdb's copy carries only in-frame clones and drops some. D and trimming come from the DNA, and the V and J calls and clone size come from that table. The data contain about 320,000 clones, about nine tenths of them seen just once; the ten biggest clones take up roughly 1.7%. Germline CDR1 reads LNHNV; CDR2 reads YYDKDF (reference sequence). V lost 5 bases and J 1 base, leaving 15 bases between the germline ends. The CDR3 loop spans 15 amino acids. Seattle-derived patients entered the study during active infection and were followed longitudinally.

The TCR sequence derives from a woman under 40 with COVID-19, enrolled during active disease. This sequence joins TRBV15 and TRBJ2-7, with a weak D call TRBD2 (7 bases). Sequencing input: peripheral blood. CDR3 region: CATSLGGGGSYEQYF. The CDR3 DNA sequence: TGTGCCACCAGCCTTGGGGGCGGGGGATCCTACGAGCAGTACTTC.